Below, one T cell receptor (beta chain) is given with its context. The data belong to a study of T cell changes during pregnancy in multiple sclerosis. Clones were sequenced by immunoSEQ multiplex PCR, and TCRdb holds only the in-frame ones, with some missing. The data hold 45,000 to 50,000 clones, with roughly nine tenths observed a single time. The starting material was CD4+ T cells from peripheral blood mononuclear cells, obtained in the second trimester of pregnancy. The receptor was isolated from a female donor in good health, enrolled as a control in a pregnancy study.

CDR3 residues: CSARQGTLDTEAFF. CDR3 sequence (DNA): TGCAGCGCCAGACAGGGGACCTTGGACACTGAAGCTTTCTTT. The chain joins TRBV29-1 to TRBJ1-1; 8 nucleotides line up with TRBD1. The CDR3 consists of 14 residues. V was pared by 7 bases and J by 3 bases, with 10 bases of the junction left unmatched. Germline assignment: CDR1 SQVTM and CDR2 ANQGSEA.